This passage covers 9 T cell receptor beta chains from one sample sequenced in a study of cytomegalovirus exposure and HLA in healthy donors. The PCR was carried out with 60 Vbeta primers and 13 Jbeta primers. Sequencing was performed with immunoSEQ multiplex PCR; in TCRdb, only in-frame clones are kept and a portion is missing. The sample holds more than 85,000 clones, 69% seen once. Material for sequencing was PBMCs. The receptors come from a female donor in good health and CMV-seronegative.

The rearrangement joins TRBV2 to TRBJ1-1; D is possibly TRBD1 (5 bases). V dropped 8 bases and J dropped 2 bases, with 12 bases sitting between them. CDR1 is SNHLY and CDR2 is FYNNEI in the germline V gene. The CDR3 is 13 residues long. CDR3 amino acids: CASGRGPNTEAFF. The CDR3 DNA sequence: TGTGCCAGCGGGCGGGGACCCAACACTGAAGCTTTCTTT. Full variable domain (missing parts from reference TRBV2 and TRBJ1-1): EPEVTQTPSHQVTQMGQEVILRCVPISNHLYFYWYRQILGQKVEFLVSFYNNEISEKSEIFDDQFSVERPDGSNFTLKIRSTKLEDSAMYFCASGRGPNTEAFFGQGTRLTVV.

The V call is TRBV7-8, the J call TRBJ1-5, with TRBD1 as a possible D gene (5 bases). The CDR3 extends over 14 amino acids. The germline CDR1 and CDR2 sequences are SGHVS and FQNEAQ. Trimming shortened V by 0 bases and J by 5 bases, and 8 bases separated the two germline ends. Here the CDR3 reads CASSLAGDDQPQHF. The CDR3 region has the DNA TGTGCCAGCAGCTTAGCAGGGGATGATCAGCCCCAGCATTTT. The complete variable domain, with remaining parts taken from reference TRBV7-8 and TRBJ1-5, reads GAGVSQSPRYKVAKRGQDVALRCDPISGHVSLFWYQQALGQGPEFLTYFQNEAQLDKSGLPSDRFFAERPEGSVSTLKIQRTQQEDSAVYLCASSLAGDDQPQHFGDGTRLSIL.

J is TRBJ2-7 and V is TRBV6-1; no clear D gene. Trimming removed 7 bases from V and 2 bases from J, with 12 bases in between. This CDR3 is built from 13 residues. Germline loops: CDR1 MNHNS, CDR2 SASEGT. Written as DNA, the CDR3 is TGTGCCAGCATCCCAACAGAGACCTACGAGCAGTACTTC. Amino acid sequence: CASIPTETYEQYF.

This rearrangement joins TRBV7-9 to TRBJ2-7; 7 nucleotides match TRBD1. Germline CDR1 reads SEHNR; CDR2 reads FQNEAQ (reference sequence). This CDR3 has 14 residues. Germline trimming cut 1 base from V and 6 bases from J; bases unmatched to any gene: 6. The CDR3 loop is CASSLEGGFFEQYF. The DNA for the CDR3 is TGTGCCAGCAGCTTAGAAGGGGGCTTCTTCGAGCAGTACTTC. Drawing the rest from reference TRBV7-9 and TRBJ2-7, the complete variable domain is DTGVSQNPRHKITKRGQNVTFRCDPISEHNRLYWYRQTLGQGPEFLTYFQNEAQLEKSRLLSDRFSAERPKGSFSTLEIQRTEQGDSAMYLCASSLEGGFFEQYFGPGTRLTVT.

The sample holds a few counts of this clone. This chain links TRBV28 with TRBJ1-1, with D possibly TRBD1 on 6 matching bases. Germline loops: CDR1 MDHEN, CDR2 SYDVKM. This CDR3 is 15 amino acids long. V shed 2 bases and J shed 8 bases, with 18 bases lying between them. The CDR3 protein is CASSLGGEGEPEAFF. CDR3 bases: TGTGCCAGCAGTTTAGGGGGGGAGGGGGAGCCCGAAGCTTTCTTT.

The gene calls are TRBV5-6 and TRBJ2-3; perhaps TRBD2 as D (5 bases). The CDR3 totals 14 residues. V gave up 7 bases and J gave up 2 bases, with 14 bases separating them. The germline gives CDR1 SGHDT, CDR2 YYEEEE. The CDR3 reads CASYRTVYTDTQYF. Here the CDR3 DNA reads TGTGCCAGCTATCGGACTGTTTACACAGATACGCAGTATTTT.

CDR3 protein: CASSLEGGFQPQHF. In DNA, the CDR3 is TGTGCCAGCAGCTTGGAAGGGGGCTTTCAGCCCCAGCATTTT. V and J are TRBV7-9 and TRBJ1-5, with TRBD1 matching over 7 bases. Germline values: CDR1 SEHNR, CDR2 FQNEAQ (reference sequence). The CDR3 totals 14 residues. Unmatched junction bases numbered 5, after V lost 3 bases and J lost 6 bases.

The gene calls are TRBV11-3 and TRBJ1-1, with D maybe TRBD1 (5 bases). CDR1 is SGHNT and CDR2 is YENEEA in the germline V gene. This CDR3 has 16 residues. V lost 4 bases and J 0 bases, leaving 15 bases between the germline ends. The CDR3 is CASSSLMGGLNTEAFF. The CDR3, as DNA: TGTGCCAGCAGCTCCCTCATGGGGGGACTGAACACTGAAGCTTTCTTT.

The chain links TRBV2 to TRBJ2-7; TRBD1 matches 7 bases. The CDR3 spans 11 residues. Per germline, CDR1 SNHLY and CDR2 FYNNEI. Trimming removed 6 bases from V and 7 bases from J; junction bases left unmatched: 3. CDR3 loop: CASRTGDEQYF. Here the CDR3 DNA reads TGTGCCAGCAGAACAGGGGATGAGCAGTACTTC.